What follows are 5 T cell receptor beta chains derived from one specimen sequenced in a study of T cells in Graves' hyperthyroidism and ophthalmopathy. The source material, RNA transcripts, was used to amplify TCR beta CDR3 regions. The HTBI primer set served for first-round RT-PCR of the TCR CDR3. From the multiplex PCR reads, TCRdb called clonotypes with MiXCR, one entry per CDR3 protein. The sample includes some 270,000 distinct CDR3 sequences, roughly an eighth of them seen just once. The sample was blood. The receptors shown here come from a woman aged 35 to 49 with Graves' hyperthyroidism.

This clonotype was counted ten times or more. The rearrangement joins TRBV19 to TRBJ2-7; TRBD1 matches at 10 bases. Germline lookup yields CDR1 LNHDA and CDR2 SQIVND (reference sequence). The CDR3 contains 14 residues. With 7 bases clipped from V and 3 bases from J, the junction kept 6 bases outside the gene matches. CDR3 sequence reads: CASMKGQGNYEQYF. The CDR3 nucleotides are TGTGCCAGTATGAAGGGACAGGGGAACTACGAGCAGTACTTC.

This clonotype was found many times. The rearrangement links TRBV2 to TRBJ2-5; 7 bases map to TRBD2. Germline V CDR1 and CDR2: SNHLY, FYNNEI. J lost 3 bases, V lost 9 bases, and 13 bases had no gene match. There are 15 residues in the CDR3. Here the CDR3 reads CASFARTSLEETQYF. The CDR3 DNA reads as TGTGCCAGTTTCGCCCGGACTAGTTTGGAAGAGACCCAGTACTTC.

This clonotype was found many times. This chain connects TRBV7-9 to TRBJ2-7, with D perhaps TRBD1 (6 bases). The CDR3 contains 14 residues. The germline V gene encodes CDR1 SEHNR and CDR2 FQNEAQ (reference sequence). Deletions cut 5 bases from V and 2 bases from J, with 13 bases between. In DNA form, the CDR3 reads TGTGCCAGCAGCGCAACAGGGCCGGCCTACGAGCAGTACTTC. This encodes CASSATGPAYEQYF. The full variable domain, with the rest looked up from reference TRBV7-9 and TRBJ2-7, is DTGVSQNPRHKITKRGQNVTFRCDPISEHNRLYWYRQTLGQGPEFLTYFQNEAQLEKSRLLSDRFSAERPKGSFSTLEIQRTEQGDSAMYLCASSATGPAYEQYFGPGTRLTVT.

There are many counts of this clonotype. V usage is TRBV10-3 and J usage is TRBJ1-2, with TRBD1 identical over 8 bases. CDR3 length: 15 amino acids. The J segment lost 5 bases and the V segment lost 0 bases, leaving 5 bases of the junction unmatched. Germline V gene lookup returns CDR1 ENHRY and CDR2 SYGVKD. The CDR3: CAISESLQGAYGYTF. The CDR3 bases are TGTGCCATCAGTGAGTCCCTTCAGGGGGCGTATGGCTACACCTTC.

This clonotype was counted ten times or more. The J gene is TRBJ1-1, the V gene TRBV3-1; 7 positions agree with TRBD1. V shed 5 bases and J 4 bases; nucleotides not matched to a gene: 16. The CDR3 contains 17 residues. CDR1 LGHDT and CDR2 YNNKEL come from the germline V gene (reference sequence). CDR3 nucleotides: TGTGCCAGCAGCGCCCGCTACAGGGGCCCCCGCGGCACTGAAGCTTTCTTT. It yields the protein CASSARYRGPRGTEAFF.